The 22 T cell receptor beta chains reported below all come from one sample, sequenced in a study of blood T cell repertoires in COVID-19. The protocol was immunoSEQ multiplex PCR, while the TCRdb copy is restricted to in-frame clones and leaves out a portion. The table records 170,000 or so clones, almost 85% of them present only once. The specimen sequenced was peripheral blood. The source is a man aged 18 to 35 with active or convalescent COVID-19.

This chain uses TRBV24-1 with TRBJ2-1; 9 bases align to TRBD1. The J segment lost 9 bases and the V segment lost 3 bases, leaving 5 bases of the junction unmatched. This CDR3 is 14 amino acids long. CDR1 and CDR2 (germline): KGHDR, SFDVKD. CDR3 residues: CATSDPGQGIEQFF. CDR3 nucleotide sequence: TGTGCCACCAGTGATCCGGGACAGGGTATTGAGCAGTTCTTC.

The J gene is TRBJ2-3, the V gene TRBV25-1, with 9 bases matching TRBD1. With V trimmed by 6 bases and J by 0 bases, 13 bases remained unmatched. CDR3 size: 18 residues. Germline V lookup: CDR1 MGHDK, CDR2 SYGVNS. The CDR3 protein is CASSPRTGARQSTDTQYF. DNA of the CDR3: TGTGCCAGCAGCCCACGGACAGGGGCGCGCCAAAGCACAGATACGCAGTATTTT.

This chain joins TRBV7-9 and TRBJ2-5; the D gene is possibly TRBD1 (6 bases). This CDR3 is 12 amino acids long. Trimming shortened V by 5 bases and J by 4 bases, and 8 bases separated the two germline ends. CDR1 is SEHNR, CDR2 FQNEAQ, per germline (reference sequence). The CDR3: CASSQTGETQYF. Here the CDR3 DNA reads TGTGCCAGCAGCCAGACAGGAGAGACCCAGTACTTC.

V and J are TRBV5-1 and TRBJ2-5, with 9 bases identical to TRBD1. This CDR3 is built from 15 residues. With V trimmed by 0 bases and J by 5 bases, 5 bases remained unmatched. CDR1 and CDR2 from the germline V gene are SGHRS and YFSETQ. Here the CDR3 reads CASSLDRGRSETQYF. CDR3 in DNA: TGCGCCAGCAGCTTGGACAGGGGGCGTTCGGAGACCCAGTACTTC.

Comment on this clone: This CDR3 is also generated by other DNA sequences in the sample. The chain recombines TRBV9 with TRBJ2-5; 8 bases fit TRBD2. With V trimmed by 0 bases and J by 5 bases, 3 bases remained unmatched. Looked up from germline, CDR1 is SGDLS and CDR2 is YYNGEE. The CDR3 runs to 14 residues. The CDR3, as DNA: TGTGCCAGCAGCGTAGGTGGCGGGAGGGAGACCCAGTACTTC. Its protein product is CASSVGGGRETQYF.

The rearrangement links TRBV29-1 to TRBJ2-2, with D perhaps matching TRBD2 (5 bases). The V gene lost 7 bases and the J gene lost 7 bases, with 19 bases spanning the gap. This CDR3 spans 14 amino acids. CDR1 and CDR2 from the germline V gene are SQVTM and ANQGSEA. The CDR3 region has the DNA TGCAGCGCCGCATGGACGGCTGAGGGCGGGGAGCTGTTTTTT. Protein product: CSAAWTAEGGELFF.

This rearrangement joins TRBV27 to TRBJ2-7, with 10 bases lining up with TRBD1. Germline V gene lookup returns CDR1 MNHEY and CDR2 SMNVEV (reference sequence). The CDR3 has 15 amino acids. Trimming at V came to 6 bases and at J to 0 bases, leaving 5 bases not matched to a gene. The DNA for the CDR3 is TGTGCCAGCAGGGGGGGACAGGGGAGCTCCTACGAGCAGTACTTC. Amino acid sequence: CASRGGQGSSYEQYF.

The chain recombines TRBV5-8 with TRBJ1-6; a possible D gene is TRBD1 (5 bases). Trimming removed 3 bases from V and 6 bases from J, with 13 bases in between. The CDR3 runs to 15 residues. Germline-derived CDR1 and CDR2 are SGHTS and YDEGEE. The CDR3 sequence: CASSYQGFVNSPLHF. The DNA of the CDR3 is TGTGCCAGCAGCTACCAGGGCTTCGTTAATTCACCCCTCCACTTT. Complete variable domain (other parts from reference TRBV5-8 and TRBJ1-6): EAGVTQSPTHLIKTRGQQATLRCSPISGHTSVYWYQQALGLGLQFLLWYDEGEERNRGNFPPRFSGRQFPNYSSELNVNALELEDSALYLCASSYQGFVNSPLHFGNGTRLTVT.

The J gene is TRBJ2-1, the V gene TRBV18; no firm D call. This CDR3 contains 13 residues. Trimming pared 3 bases from V and 6 bases from J, leaving 9 bases between. Germline V gene data show CDR1 as KGHSH and CDR2 as LQKENI. CDR3 bases: TGTGCCAGCTCACCCCTTACTCGCAATGAGCAGTTCTTC. Translation: CASSPLTRNEQFF.

V is TRBV6-4 and J is TRBJ1-5; TRBD1 agrees at 7 bases. The CDR3 totals 19 residues. After removal of 2 bases from V and 0 bases from J, the junction contained 13 bases not matched to a gene. Germline assignment: CDR1 MRHNA and CDR2 SNTAGT. CDR3 in amino acids: CASSDADRSGVYSNQPQHF. As DNA, the CDR3 is TGTGCCAGCAGTGACGCGGACAGGTCCGGGGTATATAGCAATCAGCCCCAGCATTTT.

The chain couples TRBV30 to TRBJ2-5; D gene ambiguous. CDR3 length: 11 residues. The V end lost 4 bases, the J end lost 1 base, and 4 bases lay between the germline ends. The germline gives CDR1 GTSNPN, CDR2 SVGIG (reference sequence). This chain's CDR3 is CAWTSQETQYF. CDR3 nucleotide sequence: TGTGCCTGGACTAGCCAAGAGACCCAGTACTTC.

This clone was found a few times. The chain is built from TRBV28 and TRBJ1-3; 8 nucleotides line up with TRBD1. The germline V gene has CDR1 MDHEN and CDR2 SYDVKM. The CDR3 consists of 17 residues. V lost 5 bases to trimming and J lost 0 bases; unmatched junction nucleotides: 9. CDR3 coding DNA: TGTGCCAGCAGTCCCGGCGGACAGGGAACCTCTGGAAACACCATATATTTT. This codes for CASSPGGQGTSGNTIYF.

Remarks on this clone: Germline is not matched at one junction end, which may reflect a read error. The chain combines TRBV30 with TRBJ1-1, with 10 bases matching TRBD1. Germline CDR1 GTSNPN, CDR2 SVGIG (reference sequence). The CDR3 is 11 amino acids. Here the CDR3 reads CAWSDDPGQGF. The CDR3 DNA reads TGTGCCTGGAGTGATGATCCGGGACAGGGGTTT. Supplemented by reference TRBV30 and TRBJ1-1, the full variable domain reads SQTIHQWPATLVQPVGSPLSLECTVEGTSNPNLYWYRQAAGRGLQLLFYSVGIGQISSEVPQNLSASRPQDRQFILSSKKLLLSDSGFYLCAWSDDPGQGFGQGTRLTVV.

V gene TRBV24-1 combines with J gene TRBJ2-2; TRBD2 matches at 12 bases. The J segment lost 0 bases and the V segment lost 5 bases, leaving 3 bases of the junction unmatched. CDR3 length equals 17 residues. CDR1 and CDR2 from the germline V gene are KGHDR and SFDVKD. In nucleotides, the CDR3 is TGTGCCACCAGTGTTCCTAGCGGGAGGGCGAACACCGGGGAGCTGTTTTTT. As protein: CATSVPSGRANTGELFF.

J is TRBJ2-6 and V is TRBV11-3; 8 bases agree with TRBD1. This CDR3 has 17 residues. Trimming removed 5 bases from V and 0 bases from J; junction bases left unmatched: 6. The germline CDR1 and CDR2 sequences are SGHNT and YENEEA. The CDR3 loop reads CASSKGQGISGANVLTF. CDR3 bases: TGTGCCAGCAGCAAAGGACAGGGAATCTCTGGGGCCAACGTCCTGACTTTC.

The rearrangement links TRBV7-9 to TRBJ1-1; TRBD1 is a possible D gene (6 bases). Germline CDR1 SEHNR, CDR2 FQNEAQ (reference sequence). The CDR3 is 14 amino acids. Trimming removed 4 bases from V and 6 bases from J, with 15 bases in between. For the CDR3, the DNA is TGTGCCAGCAGCTCCAAGGGGGAAGGGTCTGAAGCTTTCTTT. It is translated as CASSSKGEGSEAFF.

J is TRBJ2-7 and V is TRBV18; tentative D call: TRBD1 (6 bases). The CDR3 covers 14 residues. V shed 1 base and J shed 6 bases, with 13 bases lying between them. CDR1 and CDR2 (germline): KGHSH, LQKENI. CDR3 loop: CASSPLSTGREQYF. CDR3 nucleotide sequence: TGTGCCAGCTCACCACTCTCGACAGGACGCGAGCAGTACTTC.

The chain combines TRBV19 with TRBJ1-1; D is ambiguous. CDR1 LNHDA and CDR2 SQIVND come from the germline V gene (reference sequence). Trimming stripped 5 bases from V and 4 bases from J, with 14 bases between. The CDR3 has 14 residues. CDR3 protein: CASSYLGLSTEAFF. DNA of the CDR3: TGTGCCAGTAGTTACCTTGGGCTCTCCACTGAAGCTTTCTTT. The variable domain in full, with the rest retrieved from reference TRBV19 and TRBJ1-1, is DGGITQSPKYLFRKEGQNVTLSCEQNLNHDAMYWYRQDPGQGLRLIYYSQIVNDFQKGDIAEGYSVSREKKESFPLTVTSAQKNPTAFYLCASSYLGLSTEAFFGQGTRLTVV.

The V call is TRBV18, the J call TRBJ1-1; tentatively, D is TRBD1 (5 bases). This CDR3 has 14 amino acids. Germline CDR1 and CDR2: KGHSH and LQKENI. Trimming took 3 bases from V and 5 from J, leaving 13 bases between them. The CDR3 DNA sequence: TGTGCCAGCTCACCCATCGGGGGAAGAACTGAAGCTTTCTTT. Its translation is CASSPIGGRTEAFF. The full variable domain, in which reference TRBV18 and TRBJ1-1 provide the parts outside the CDR3, is NAGVMQNPRHLVRRRGQEARLRCSPMKGHSHVYWYRQLPEEGLKFMVYLQKENIIDESGMPKERFSAEFPKEGPSILRIQQVVRGDSAAYFCASSPIGGRTEAFFGQGTRLTVV.

Here the CDR3 DNA reads TGTGCCAGCAGCGTGTCCGGGACAGGGGGAGGGAATGAGCAGTTCTTC. It translates to CASSVSGTGGGNEQFF. The chain uses TRBV9 and TRBJ2-1; 11 bases match TRBD1. CDR3 length equals 16 residues. Germline CDR1 reads SGDLS; CDR2 reads YYNGEE. J gave up 7 bases and V 2 bases, and 8 bases lay outside the gene matches.

V and J are TRBV4-1 and TRBJ1-2; perhaps TRBD1 as D (5 bases). The CDR3 spans 18 residues. Trimming stripped 4 bases from V and 4 bases from J, with 25 bases between. Germline-derived CDR1 and CDR2 are MGHRA and YSYEKL. CDR3 DNA sequence: TGCGCCAGCAGCCTCAACGGACGGGCAGGGCCCTCTAGCTATGGCTACACCTTC. Its protein product is CASSLNGRAGPSSYGYTF.

The rearrangement joins TRBV4-1 to TRBJ2-7; TRBD2 matches 10 bases. The CDR3 loop spans 16 amino acids. Germline CDR1 is MGHRA and CDR2 is YSYEKL. V trimming: 4 bases; J trimming: 3 bases; junction bases outside the gene matches: 9. CDR3 region: CASSPLSLAGYYEQYF. In DNA form, the CDR3 reads TGCGCCAGCAGCCCGCTCTCACTAGCGGGGTACTACGAGCAGTACTTC.